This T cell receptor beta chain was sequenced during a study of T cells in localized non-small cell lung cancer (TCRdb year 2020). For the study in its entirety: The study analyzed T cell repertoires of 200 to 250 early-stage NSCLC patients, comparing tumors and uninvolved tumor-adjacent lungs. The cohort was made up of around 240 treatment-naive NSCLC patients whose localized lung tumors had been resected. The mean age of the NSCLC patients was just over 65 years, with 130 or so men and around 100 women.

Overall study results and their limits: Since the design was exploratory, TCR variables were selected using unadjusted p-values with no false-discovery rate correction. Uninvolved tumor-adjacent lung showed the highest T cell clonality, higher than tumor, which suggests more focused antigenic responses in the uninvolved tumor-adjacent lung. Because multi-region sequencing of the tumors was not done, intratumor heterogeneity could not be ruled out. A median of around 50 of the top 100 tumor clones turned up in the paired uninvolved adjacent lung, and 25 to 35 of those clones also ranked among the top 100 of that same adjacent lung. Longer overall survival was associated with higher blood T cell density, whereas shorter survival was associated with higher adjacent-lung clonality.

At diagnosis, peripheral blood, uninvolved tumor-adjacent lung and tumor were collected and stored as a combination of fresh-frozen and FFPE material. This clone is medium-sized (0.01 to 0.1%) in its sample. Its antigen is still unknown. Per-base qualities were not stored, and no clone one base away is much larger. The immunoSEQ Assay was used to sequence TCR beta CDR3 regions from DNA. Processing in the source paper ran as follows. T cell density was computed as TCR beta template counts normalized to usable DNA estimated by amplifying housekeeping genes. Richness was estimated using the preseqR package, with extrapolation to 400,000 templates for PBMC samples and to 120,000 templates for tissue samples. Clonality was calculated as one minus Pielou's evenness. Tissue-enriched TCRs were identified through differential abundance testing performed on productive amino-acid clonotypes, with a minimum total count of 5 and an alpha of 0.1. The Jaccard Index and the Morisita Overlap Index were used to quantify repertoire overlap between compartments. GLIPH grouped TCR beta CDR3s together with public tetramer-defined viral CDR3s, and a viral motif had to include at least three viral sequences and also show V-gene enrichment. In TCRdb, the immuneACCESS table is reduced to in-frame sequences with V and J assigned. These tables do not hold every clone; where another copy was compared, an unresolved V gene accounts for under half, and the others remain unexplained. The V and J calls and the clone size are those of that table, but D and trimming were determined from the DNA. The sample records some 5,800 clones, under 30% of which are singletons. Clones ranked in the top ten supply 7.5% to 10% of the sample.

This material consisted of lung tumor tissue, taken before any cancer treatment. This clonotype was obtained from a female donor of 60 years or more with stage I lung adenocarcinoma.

The DNA sequence is given as TGTGCCAGCAGCGTAGGCCAGAGCGGGAGTACAGATACGCAGTATTTT. The resulting protein is CASSVGQSGSTDTQYF. The chain is assembled from TRBV9 and TRBJ2-3, with 8 bases matching TRBD2. The germline V gene supplies CDR1 SGDLS and CDR2 YYNGEE. Clipping removes 0 bases from V and 3 bases from J, with 6 as the unmatched junction base count. The CDR3 has 16 amino acids, counting the end cysteine and phenylalanine. Only CDR3 DNA is held: 48 bases, read in frame from base 1.